This TCR beta chain was profiled in a study of T cells in Graves' hyperthyroidism and ophthalmopathy. The CDR3 sequence is 14 residues long. Germline assignment: CDR1 SNHLY and CDR2 FYNNEI. V lost 8 bases to trimming and J lost 5 bases; unmatched junction nucleotides: 6. Regions amplified from RNA transcripts were the TCR beta CDR3 regions. In the first-round RT-PCR of the TCR CDR3, the HTBI primer set was used. TCRdb fed the multiplex PCR reads into MiXCR, producing one record per CDR3 protein. This sample has 530,000 or so distinct CDR3 sequences, with 46% found just once. The chain is built from TRBV2 and TRBJ2-1, with 10 nucleotides matching TRBD2. Sequenced input: peripheral blood or thyroid tissue (not recorded which). The receptor was isolated from a woman in her late teens or twenties with Graves' hyperthyroidism. CDR3 sequence reads: CASPGTSVNNEQFF. The CDR3 bases are TGTGCCAGCCCCGGGACTAGCGTAAACAATGAGCAGTTCTTC.